Below are 17 T cell receptor beta chains sequenced from a single sample in a study of cytotoxic CD8 clonotypes in ibrutinib-treated CLL. Data came from immunoSEQ multiplex PCR; TCRdb stores just in-frame clones and leaves some out. Of 140,000 or so clones in the sample, roughly 83% were seen once. Material: PBMCs, obtained after 12 months of ibrutinib treatment. All receptors derive from a human donor with chronic lymphocytic leukemia.

This chain connects TRBV19 to TRBJ2-3; no reliable D call. This CDR3 is 11 amino acids long. V was cut by 1 base and J by 6 bases, with 2 bases left in between. Per the germline V gene, CDR1 is LNHDA and CDR2 is SQIVND (reference sequence). For the CDR3, the DNA is TGTGCCAGTAGTATAGTGGATACGCAGTATTTT. Translated, it gives CASSIVDTQYF.

This clone came up a few times. The chain has TRBV19 and TRBJ2-1; D is perhaps TRBD2 (6 bases). The germline CDR1 and CDR2 sequences are LNHDA and SQIVND (reference sequence). V lost 5 bases and J 0 bases, leaving 23 bases between the germline ends. The CDR3 covers 19 residues. CDR3 sequence (DNA): TGTGCCAGTAGTGGGCTGGTTTTGGTTAGCGGAATCTCCTACAATGAGCAGTTCTTC. Protein product: CASSGLVLVSGISYNEQFF. Using reference TRBV19 and TRBJ2-1 for the parts outside the CDR3, the full variable domain is DGGITQSPKYLFRKEGQNVTLSCEQNLNHDAMYWYRQDPGQGLRLIYYSQIVNDFQKGDIAEGYSVSREKKESFPLTVTSAQKNPTAFYLCASSGLVLVSGISYNEQFFGPGTRLTVL.

The chain has TRBV27 and TRBJ2-5; 13 bases are a match to TRBD2. This CDR3 has 19 residues. From germline, CDR1 is MNHEY and CDR2 SMNVEV (reference sequence). V trimming: 2 bases; J trimming: 4 bases; junction bases outside the gene matches: 13. The CDR3 region has the DNA TGTGCCAGCAGTTTAGGGGTCGGACTAGCGGGAGTTCGGGGAGAGACCCAGTACTTC. It is translated as CASSLGVGLAGVRGETQYF.

This chain connects TRBV15 to TRBJ1-4; D is perhaps TRBD1 (6 bases). Trimming pared 8 bases from V and 1 base from J, leaving 14 bases between. There are 15 residues in the CDR3. Looked up from germline, CDR1 is LNHNV and CDR2 is YYDKDF (reference sequence). Written as DNA, the CDR3 is TGTGCCACCGGAACAGGGTTTTTAACTAATGAAAAACTGTTTTTT. Residues: CATGTGFLTNEKLFF. The entire variable domain, with the rest obtained from reference TRBV15 and TRBJ1-4, is as follows: DAMVIQNPRYQVTQFGKPVTLSCSQTLNHNVMYWYQQKSSQAPKLLFHYYDKDFNNEADTPDNFQSRRPNTSFCFLDIRSPGLGDTAMYLCATGTGFLTNEKLFFGSGTQLSVL.

The chain links TRBV11-2 to TRBJ1-3; unclear D gene. The germline V gene encodes CDR1 SGHAT and CDR2 FQNNGV. Trimming removed 5 bases at V and 2 bases at J, with 13 bases between. This CDR3 is 15 amino acids long. The CDR3 sequence: CASSPPPFTGNTIYF. The CDR3, as DNA: TGTGCCAGCAGCCCCCCCCCGTTTACTGGAAACACCATATATTTT.

The chain combines TRBV2 with TRBJ2-7; TRBD2 matches 10 bases. This CDR3 has 14 amino acids. Germline values: CDR1 SNHLY, CDR2 FYNNEI. The V and J ends lost 5 bases and 2 bases, in that order; junction bases with no gene match: 3. The CDR3 sequence is CASSLLAGTYEQYF. The CDR3, as DNA: TGTGCCAGCAGTCTACTAGCGGGAACCTACGAGCAGTACTTC.

The chain is built from TRBV7-9 and TRBJ2-1; D gene unclear. Trimming shortened V by 4 bases and J by 9 bases, and 25 bases separated the two germline ends. The CDR3 is 17 residues long. Germline V gives CDR1 SEHNR, CDR2 FQNEAQ (reference sequence). The CDR3 coding sequence is TGTGCCAGCAGCTCTTCCGCCGGGTTTGGGTTAAGAAGTGAGCAGTTCTTC. This codes for CASSSSAGFGLRSEQFF.

The chain carries TRBV25-1 and TRBJ2-7; D assignment may be TRBD1 or TRBD2 (5 bases each). The CDR3 extends over 17 amino acids. V lost 3 bases to trimming and J lost 5 bases, with 23 bases between them. Germline V CDR1 and CDR2: MGHDK, SYGVNS. CDR3 in amino acids: CASSDIPGLGVLDEQYF. The CDR3 nucleotides read TGTGCCAGCAGTGACATCCCGGGATTAGGGGTATTGGACGAGCAGTACTTC.

This clone occurred once. The chain uses TRBV4-3 and TRBJ1-5; D uncertain. The CDR3 loop spans 13 amino acids. With 1 base removed from V and 7 bases from J, the gap between germline ends came to 8 bases. Germline V gene lookup returns CDR1 LGHNA and CDR2 YSLEER. In DNA form, the CDR3 reads TGCGCCAGCAGCCAAGGGGATAGACAGCCCCAGCATTTT. Translated: CASSQGDRQPQHF.

The V and J genes are TRBV2 and TRBJ2-5, with D possibly being TRBD2 (7 bases). Germline CDR1 and CDR2: SNHLY and FYNNEI. The V gene lost 7 bases and the J gene lost 2 bases, with 11 bases spanning the gap. The CDR3 sequence is 13 residues long. The CDR3 sequence: CASTRGPQETQYF. The DNA for the CDR3 is TGTGCCAGCACGCGGGGGCCACAAGAGACCCAGTACTTC.

V is TRBV7-9 and J is TRBJ1-3, with D unresolved. V lost 6 bases to trimming and J lost 0 bases, with 9 bases between them. The CDR3 spans 14 residues. Germline CDR1 reads SEHNR; CDR2 reads FQNEAQ (reference sequence). The CDR3: CASSSTISGNTIYF. The CDR3 region has the DNA TGTGCCAGCAGTTCGACAATCTCTGGAAACACCATATATTTT. Together with reference TRBV7-9 and TRBJ1-3, the CDR3 gives the full variable domain: DTGVSQNPRHKITKRGQNVTFRCDPISEHNRLYWYRQTLGQGPEFLTYFQNEAQLEKSRLLSDRFSAERPKGSFSTLEIQRTEQGDSAMYLCASSSTISGNTIYFGEGSWLTVV.

This clone was seen a handful of times. CDR3 DNA sequence: TGTGCCAGCAGCTTATCAGGCAACAATGAGCAGTTCTTC. It translates to CASSLSGNNEQFF. The chain joins TRBV11-3 to TRBJ2-1; D is unclear. The V end was cut by 2 bases, the J end by 5 bases, with 7 bases between. This CDR3 comprises 13 residues. Germline CDR1 and CDR2: SGHNT and YENEEA.

This clone was counted once. This chain connects TRBV6-5 to TRBJ2-5; 11 bases agree with TRBD1. The CDR3 covers 15 residues. Germline loops: CDR1 MNHEY, CDR2 SVGAGI. Trimming took 2 bases from V and 5 from J; bases not matched to a gene: 4. The CDR3 is CASSYGTGGRETQYF. The CDR3 bases are TGTGCCAGCAGTTACGGGACAGGGGGTAGGGAGACCCAGTACTTC.

The CDR3 region is CASSLSSGLAGGPNEQFF. CDR3 DNA sequence: TGTGCCAGCAGCCTCTCTTCTGGGCTAGCGGGAGGGCCGAATGAGCAGTTCTTC. V and J are TRBV9 and TRBJ2-1; 12 nucleotides line up with TRBD2. J was trimmed by 7 bases and V by 4 bases; bases with no gene match: 15. The CDR3 has 18 residues. Per the germline V gene, CDR1 is SGDLS and CDR2 is YYNGEE.

The chain links TRBV15 to TRBJ2-7; TRBD1 might be the D (6 bases). The CDR3 contains 16 residues. Trimming removed 1 base at V and 0 bases at J, with 13 bases between. The germline V gene encodes CDR1 LNHNV and CDR2 YYDKDF (reference sequence). CDR3 in DNA: TGTGCCACCAGCAGAGGAACAACGGACAGCTCCTACGAGCAGTACTTC. Translating gives CATSRGTTDSSYEQYF.

The rearrangement uses TRBV19 and TRBJ2-1; 9 positions match TRBD2. The CDR3 is made up of 17 amino acids. Germline CDR1 LNHDA, CDR2 SQIVND (reference sequence). V lost 1 base, J lost 3 bases, and 7 bases stayed unmatched. CDR3 loop: CASSIGPRLAVYNEQFF. The CDR3 DNA is TGTGCCAGTAGTATAGGCCCCCGACTAGCGGTCTACAATGAGCAGTTCTTC.

The genes are TRBV10-3 and TRBJ2-7; 10 positions match TRBD2. This CDR3 contains 13 residues. The V segment lost 10 bases and the J segment 4 bases; nucleotides outside the gene matches: 7. Germline values: CDR1 ENHRY, CDR2 SYGVKD. The CDR3 is CATTSGAPYEQYF. CDR3 DNA: TGTGCCACTACTAGCGGGGCTCCATACGAGCAGTACTTC.